These 24 T cell receptor beta chains share one sample of origin, sequenced in a study of post-analysis software for immune sequencing data. Whole-study findings and limits: Comparison of patients with controls showed 5 or 6 TRBV segments more frequent in patients, TRBV5-6, TRBV5-1 and TRBV20-1 among them.

Their target antigens are unknown. TCR beta cDNA libraries had unique molecular identifiers. TCRdb re-derived calls from the PCR reads in MiXCR, one entry per CDR3 protein. The data contain under 900,000 distinct CDR3 sequences, roughly 58% of them singletons. The sequenced sample consisted of blood. Source of these receptors: a girl aged 10 to 17 with multiple sclerosis.

This chain connects TRBV12-3 or TRBV12-4 to TRBJ2-7; 11 positions match TRBD2. The DNA end lines up better with TRBJ2-5; the J call may be wrong. The CDR3 loop spans 16 amino acids. This chain's CDR3 is CASSVGSGGAGETQYF. CDR3 DNA sequence: TGTGCCAGCAGTGTTGGTAGCGGGGGGGCCGGAGAGACCCAGTACTTC.

CDR3 loop: CATSSPQSTEAFF. The CDR3 nucleotides are TGTGCCACCAGCAGTCCCCAGAGCACTGAAGCTTTCTTT. The V gene is TRBV15, the J gene TRBJ1-1; D not certain. V was clipped by 3 bases and J by 4 bases, with 9 bases between them. Per germline, CDR1 LNHNV and CDR2 YYDKDF (reference sequence). This CDR3 has 13 amino acids.

To note about this clonotype: It is unclear where the CDR3 begins or ends on the DNA, so no DNA is shown, and the CDR3 is as TCRdb lists it. The rearrangement uses TRBV5-1 and TRBJ2-5; the table calls TRBD1, which could not be checked here. The CDR3 extends over 19 residues, inclusive of both ends. Germline V gene data show CDR1 as SGHRS and CDR2 as YFSETQ. CDR3 region: CASRDGFAGELFFGETQYF.

The rearrangement links TRBV12-5 to TRBJ2-3; 10 bases map to TRBD1. The J segment lost 1 base and the V segment lost 6 bases, leaving 13 bases of the junction unmatched. Germline V gene sequence: CDR1 LGHNT, CDR2 FRNRAP. This CDR3 has 18 amino acids. The CDR3 bases are TGTGCTAGTGGCCGCAGCGTTGACAGGGGGCCCCGCACAGATACGCAGTATTTT. Its protein product is CASGRSVDRGPRTDTQYF.

CDR3 sequence: CSARATSGTTDTQYF. The DNA of the CDR3 is TGCAGTGCTAGAGCAACGAGCGGGACCACAGATACGCAGTATTTT. The chain recombines TRBV20-1 with TRBJ2-3; 7 bases fit TRBD2. V dropped 1 base and J dropped 2; count of bases not matched to a gene: 6. The CDR3 is 15 amino acids. Looked up from germline, CDR1 is DFQATT and CDR2 is SNEGSKA (reference sequence).

This clonotype was seen a handful of times. The rearrangement links TRBV20-1 to TRBJ2-7; 8 bases align to TRBD2. Trimming cost V 5 bases and J 3 bases; bases outside gene matches: 6. This CDR3 has 13 amino acids. CDR1 is DFQATT, CDR2 SNEGSKA, per germline (reference sequence). The CDR3 coding sequence is TGCAGTGCTGAGAGCGGGAGAGGCTACGAGCAGTACTTC. As protein: CSAESGRGYEQYF.

The rearrangement joins TRBV15 to TRBJ2-5; TRBD2 agrees at 9 bases. The junction had 6 bases not matched to a gene; V was cut back by 2 bases and J by 2 bases. Germline assignment: CDR1 LNHNV and CDR2 YYDKDF (reference sequence). The CDR3 loop spans 16 amino acids. The CDR3 DNA sequence: TGTGCCACCAGCAGACGGACTAGCGAGGATCAAGAGACCCAGTACTTC. Translating gives CATSRRTSEDQETQYF.

This chain links TRBV20-1 with TRBJ2-4, with D possibly matching TRBD2 (5 bases). The J call may be faulty, since TRBJ2-5 better matches the DNA end. CDR1 and CDR2 from the germline V gene are DFQATT and SNEGSKA (reference sequence). This CDR3 is 15 amino acids long. The CDR3 sequence is CSARVVGADQETQYF. The DNA of the CDR3 is TGCAGTGCTAGAGTGGTGGGAGCGGACCAAGAGACCCAGTACTTC.

The chain has TRBV7-9 and TRBJ1-1, with TRBD1 as a possible D gene (6 bases). Trimming pared 6 bases from V and 3 bases from J, leaving 11 bases between. The CDR3 is 13 amino acids. Germline loops: CDR1 SEHNR, CDR2 FQNEAQ (reference sequence). CDR3 protein: CASRSGQYTEAFF. CDR3 bases: TGTGCCAGCAGATCGGGACAATACACTGAAGCTTTCTTT.

CDR3 DNA sequence: TGCGCCAGCAGCTCGGCCTCCGGCGGGTCTGCCTACGAGCAGTACTTC. Protein: CASSSASGGSAYEQYF. The rearrangement uses TRBV5-1 and TRBJ2-5; possibly TRBD2 for D (5 bases). The DNA end favors TRBJ2-7, so the J call may be wrong. Germline-derived CDR1 and CDR2 are SGHRS and YFSETQ. The CDR3 has 16 amino acids.

The rearrangement joins TRBV4-1 to TRBJ2-5; weak D call: TRBD2 (6 bases). The CDR3 totals 15 residues. V lost 4 bases and J 4 bases, leaving 16 bases between the germline ends. Germline V lookup: CDR1 MGHRA, CDR2 YSYEKL. The CDR3 region is CASSPQEGRTETQYF. CDR3 nucleotide sequence: TGCGCCAGCAGCCCCCAGGAGGGTAGGACAGAGACCCAGTACTTC.

The V call is TRBV6-2 or TRBV6-3, the J call TRBJ1-1; the D is unclear. V lost 2 bases and J lost 6, with 4 bases in between. In germline, CDR1 is MNHEY, CDR2 SVGEGT. The CDR3 is made up of 11 amino acids. The CDR3 is CASSYVSEAFF. The CDR3 DNA is TGTGCCAGCAGTTACGTGTCTGAAGCTTTCTTT.

The chain recombines TRBV21-1 with TRBJ2-7. TRBV21-1 corresponds to a pseudogene. CDR3 length equals 14 residues. CDR3 residues: CASSKVGEDYEQYF. The DNA for the CDR3 is TGTGCCAGCAGCAAAGTCGGGGAAGACTACGAGCAGTACTTC.

This sequence joins TRBV14 and TRBJ2-1; TRBD2 is a possible D gene (5 bases). The length of the CDR3 is 14 residues. The V gene's germline CDR1 is SGHDN and CDR2 FVKESK. V was clipped by 3 bases and J by 5 bases, with 11 bases between them. The CDR3 DNA reads TGTGCCAGCAGCCAGTCGACTACCAACAATGAGCAGTTCTTC. Amino acid sequence: CASSQSTTNNEQFF.

The chain links TRBV7-3 to TRBJ2-5; D remains ambiguous. In germline, CDR1 is SGHTA, CDR2 FQGTGA. V lost 4 bases to trimming and J lost 11 bases, with 17 bases between them. The CDR3 is 13 amino acids. CDR3 sequence (DNA): TGTGCCAGCAGCTCGACCTCCGTCAATGAGCAGTACTTC. The encoded protein is CASSSTSVNEQYF. Full variable domain (rest looked up from reference TRBV7-3 and TRBJ2-5): GAGVSQTPSNKVTEKGKYVELRCDPISGHTALYWYRQSLGQGPEFLIYFQGTGAADDSGLPNDRFFAVRPEGSVSTLKIQRTERGDSAVYLCASSSTSVNEQYFGPGTRLLVL.

The chain uses TRBV11-2 and TRBJ2-1; 8 nucleotides match TRBD2. The V and J ends lost 7 bases and 0 bases, in that order; junction bases with no gene match: 5. Germline V gene data show CDR1 as SGHAT and CDR2 as FQNNGV. The CDR3 loop spans 15 amino acids. This chain's CDR3 is CASTPGLGSYNEQFF. CDR3 nucleotides: TGTGCCAGCACCCCGGGACTAGGCTCCTACAATGAGCAGTTCTTC.

The J gene is TRBJ2-1, the V gene TRBV7-9, with 16 positions matching TRBD2. Losses at the gene ends were 4 bases for V and 2 bases for J; bases not matched to a gene: 5. The germline V gene encodes CDR1 SEHNR and CDR2 FQNEAQ (reference sequence). This CDR3 is built from 18 residues. The CDR3 protein is CASSYAGTSGRAYNEQFF. CDR3 coding DNA: TGTGCCAGCAGCTATGCCGGGACTAGCGGGAGGGCCTACAATGAGCAGTTCTTC.

The V gene is TRBV15, the J gene TRBJ2-7; 8 nucleotides align to TRBD1. J was trimmed by 3 bases and V by 6 bases; bases with no gene match: 10. Germline values: CDR1 LNHNV, CDR2 YYDKDF (reference sequence). The CDR3 runs 15 residues. DNA for the CDR3: TGTGCCACCAGGACGACAGGGGTTAGGAACTACGAGCAGTACTTC. This gives the protein CATRTTGVRNYEQYF.

The chain joins TRBV5-1 to TRBJ2-7; 7 positions agree with TRBD1. With the DNA end fitting TRBJ2-5 better, the J assignment may be wrong. CDR3 length: 15 amino acids. The germline V gene has CDR1 SGHRS and CDR2 YFSETQ. The CDR3 DNA reads as TGCGCCAGCTCCCGGACAGGTCGAGTGGAAGAGACCCAGTACTTC. Amino acids: CASSRTGRVEETQYF.

V gene TRBV12-3 or TRBV12-4 combines with J gene TRBJ2-1; 15 bases fit TRBD2. Germline trimming cut 5 bases from V and 8 bases from J; bases unmatched to any gene: 4. This CDR3 has 15 residues. This CDR3 is CASSRTSGRDHEQFF. The CDR3 DNA is TGTGCCAGCAGTCGGACTAGCGGGAGGGACCATGAGCAGTTCTTC.

This chain joins TRBV10-3 and TRBJ2-1; no definite D call. Per the germline V gene, CDR1 is ENHRY and CDR2 is SYGVKD. The V end was cut by 7 bases, the J end by 7 bases, with 11 bases between. This CDR3 is built from 12 residues. CDR3 protein: CAIISDRNEQFF. The CDR3 DNA sequence: TGTGCCATCATATCCGATCGGAATGAGCAGTTCTTC.

This clonotype was recorded a few times. V usage is TRBV29-1 and J usage is TRBJ2-7; 9 nucleotides match TRBD2. Germline CDR1 and CDR2: SQVTM and ANQGSEA. The CDR3 sequence is 13 residues long. V dropped 5 bases and J dropped 4; count of bases not matched to a gene: 6. The CDR3 bases are TGCAGCGTTCTTGCGGGAGGGCCATACGAGCAGTACTTC. It is translated as CSVLAGGPYEQYF.

The chain carries TRBV12-3 or TRBV12-4 and TRBJ2-4, with D maybe TRBD1 (5 bases). The end of the DNA aligns better with TRBJ2-5, so the J call may be wrong. This CDR3 has 17 residues. CDR3 nucleotide sequence: TGTGCCAGCTCCTTGGGTCAGGGCGAGAGGCATCGAGAGACCCAGTACTTC. The encoded protein is CASSLGQGERHRETQYF.

The rearrangement uses TRBV29-1 and TRBJ2-3; D possibly uses TRBD1 or TRBD2 (5 bases each). Germline V gene sequence: CDR1 SQVTM, CDR2 ANQGSEA. V lost 3 bases, J lost 7 bases, and 11 bases lay in between. The CDR3 spans 12 residues. The CDR3 region is CSVEDGGHTQYF. The CDR3 DNA is TGCAGCGTTGAGGATGGGGGACATACGCAGTATTTT.